The T cell receptor (beta chain) under discussion was sequenced for a study of blood T cells in healthy people across ages. Study-wide results and caveats: With unsorted PBMCs, a conclusive comparison of naive versus antigen-experienced cells was not possible. Possibly confounding the expanded clonotype changes was the fact that donor CMV status was unknown.

At least 6 million PBMCs were isolated per sample. This clonotype was seen more than once but under ten times. Antigen specificity is unknown. After removal of 6 bases from V and 4 bases from J, the junction contained 7 bases not matched to a gene. This CDR3 has 13 residues. Germline CDR1 is SQVTM and CDR2 is ANQGSEA. A second about 7 to 12 cycle PCR used barcoded and J-beta primers. Template switching added a 12-random-nucleotide identifier to every cDNA molecule. TCRdb passed the 5' RACE reads through MiXCR, listing each CDR3 protein once. Among about 1.5 million distinct CDR3 sequences listed, 35% to 45% were seen once.

This sequence originates from a woman between 18 and 29 years old in good health. This chain joins TRBV29-1 and TRBJ1-2; 8 nucleotides match TRBD1. Sequenced material: blood. CDR3 loop: CSVADRGPYGYTF. The CDR3 nucleotides are TGCAGCGTAGCTGACAGGGGCCCCTATGGCTACACCTTC.